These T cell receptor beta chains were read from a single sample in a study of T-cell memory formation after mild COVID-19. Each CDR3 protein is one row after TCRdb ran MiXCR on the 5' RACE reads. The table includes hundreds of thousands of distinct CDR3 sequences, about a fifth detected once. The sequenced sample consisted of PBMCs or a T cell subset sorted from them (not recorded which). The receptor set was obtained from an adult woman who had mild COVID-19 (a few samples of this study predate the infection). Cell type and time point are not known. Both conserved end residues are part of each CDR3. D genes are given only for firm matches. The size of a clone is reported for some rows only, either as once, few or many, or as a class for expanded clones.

CDR3aa: CASSPGRGRWDEQFF; CDR3nt: TGCGCCAGCAGCCCCGGGCGCGGCAGGTGGGATGAGCAGTTCTTC; j_gene: TRBJ2-1; abundance: -; v_gene: TRBV5-1; d_gene: -
CDR3aa: CASSKAGMVTSGETQYF; CDR3nt: TGTGCCAGCAGCAAAGCCGGGATGGTGACTTCTGGAGAGACCCAGTACTTC; j_gene: TRBJ2-5; abundance: -; v_gene: TRBV21-1; d_gene: -
CDR3aa: CASSPTGWYTEAFF; CDR3nt: TGTGCCAGCAGCCCTACAGGGTGGTACACTGAAGCTTTCTTT; j_gene: TRBJ1-1; abundance: few; v_gene: TRBV9; d_gene: -
CDR3aa: CASSPTIAGGPVYEQYF; CDR3nt: TGTGCCAGCTCACCAACGATAGCGGGAGGGCCGGTGTACGAGCAGTACTTC; j_gene: TRBJ2-7; abundance: few; v_gene: TRBV18; d_gene: TRBD2
CDR3aa: CASSSGLPNEQFF; CDR3nt: TGTGCCAGCAGTTCCGGCCTTCCGAATGAGCAGTTCTTC; j_gene: TRBJ2-1; abundance: few; v_gene: TRBV12-3/TRBV12-4; d_gene: -
CDR3aa: CSARGDSGTVDTQYF; CDR3nt: TGCAGTGCTAGAGGAGATAGCGGGACGGTAGATACGCAGTATTTT; j_gene: TRBJ2-3; abundance: -; v_gene: TRBV20-1; d_gene: TRBD2
CDR3aa: CASSLGQDGDIQYF; CDR3nt: TGCGCCAGCAGCTTGGGGCAGGACGGGGACATTCAGTACTTC; j_gene: TRBJ2-4; abundance: few; v_gene: TRBV5-1; d_gene: -
CDR3aa: CSARDSGRARGADTQYF; CDR3nt: TGCAGCGCCAGAGACAGCGGGAGGGCCCGGGGCGCAGATACGCAGTATTTT; j_gene: TRBJ2-3; abundance: -; v_gene: TRBV29-1; d_gene: TRBD2
CDR3aa: CASREVVGDEQYF; CDR3nt: TGTGCCAGCAGGGAGGTCGTCGGGGACGAGCAGTACTTC; j_gene: TRBJ2-7; abundance: -; v_gene: TRBV27; d_gene: -
CDR3aa: CASSLASGDEQYF; CDR3nt: TGTGCCAGCAGCTTAGCTTCCGGGGACGAGCAGTACTTC; j_gene: TRBJ2-7; abundance: few; v_gene: TRBV7-2; d_gene: -
CDR3aa: CASSLAGVRAVYGYTF; CDR3nt: TGTGCCAGCAGCTTAGCGGGAGTCAGAGCGGTGTATGGCTACACCTTC; j_gene: TRBJ1-2; abundance: few; v_gene: TRBV7-8; d_gene: -
CDR3aa: CASSPPWLDLNTGELFF; CDR3nt: TGCGCCAGCAGTCCACCCTGGCTAGACTTAAACACCGGGGAGCTGTTTTTT; j_gene: TRBJ2-2; abundance: -; v_gene: TRBV10-1; d_gene: -
CDR3aa: CASSFGTSTGVYEQYF; CDR3nt: TGCGCCAGCAGCTTCGGGACCTCGACAGGGGTCTACGAGCAGTACTTC; j_gene: TRBJ2-7; abundance: -; v_gene: TRBV5-1; d_gene: TRBD1
CDR3aa: CASSQGSRTGHPYGYTF; CDR3nt: TGCGCCAGCAGCCAGGGCTCAAGAACGGGACACCCCTATGGCTACACCTTC; j_gene: TRBJ1-2; abundance: few; v_gene: TRBV4-3; d_gene: -
CDR3aa: CASSFGGGANVLTF; CDR3nt: TGTGCCAGCAGTTTTGGCGGGGGGGCCAACGTCCTGACTTTC; j_gene: TRBJ2-6; abundance: few; v_gene: TRBV12-3/TRBV12-4; d_gene: -
CDR3aa: CASSPRLRGSGANVLTF; CDR3nt: TGTGCCAGCAGCCCACGCTTACGGGGGTCTGGGGCCAACGTCCTGACTTTC; j_gene: TRBJ2-6; abundance: -; v_gene: TRBV7-8; d_gene: -
CDR3aa: CASSQGLSGSVDTQYF; CDR3nt: TGCGCCAGCAGCCAAGGGCTTAGCGGGAGTGTAGATACGCAGTATTTT; j_gene: TRBJ2-3; abundance: few; v_gene: TRBV4-1; d_gene: TRBD2
CDR3aa: CASSDRDQNLNTEAFF; CDR3nt: TGTGCCAGCAGCGACCGGGACCAAAACCTGAACACTGAAGCTTTCTTT; j_gene: TRBJ1-1; abundance: -; v_gene: TRBV9; d_gene: -
CDR3aa: CASSQRGLRSNEKLFF; CDR3nt: TGTGCCAGCAGCCAAAGGGGGCTCCGAAGCAACGAAAAACTGTTTTTT; j_gene: TRBJ1-4; abundance: -; v_gene: TRBV14; d_gene: TRBD1
CDR3aa: CAASGDANTGELFF; CDR3nt: TGTGCCGCCTCAGGGGACGCGAACACCGGGGAGCTGTTTTTT; j_gene: TRBJ2-2; abundance: -; v_gene: TRBV19; d_gene: -
CDR3aa: CASSASGQSNEKLFF; CDR3nt: TGTGCCAGCAGTGCCTCGGGGCAATCTAATGAAAAACTGTTTTTT; j_gene: TRBJ1-4; abundance: few; v_gene: TRBV27; d_gene: -
CDR3aa: CASSLLVGASGNTIYF; CDR3nt: TGTGCCAGCAGCCTTCTCGTTGGGGCCTCTGGAAACACCATATATTTT; j_gene: TRBJ1-3; abundance: few; v_gene: TRBV7-9; d_gene: -
CDR3aa: CATRLLSRDRERGHNEQFF; CDR3nt: TGTGCCACCAGGCTGTTATCCCGGGACAGGGAGCGGGGCCACAATGAGCAGTTCTTC; j_gene: TRBJ2-1; abundance: few; v_gene: TRBV24-1; d_gene: TRBD1
CDR3aa: CASSYQPAWEQYF; CDR3nt: TGTGCCAGCAGTTACCAGCCTGCCTGGGAGCAGTACTTC; j_gene: TRBJ2-7; abundance: -; v_gene: TRBV6-5; d_gene: -
CDR3aa: CATSGQLIYGYTF; CDR3nt: TGTGCCACCTCGGGACAGTTAATCTATGGCTACACCTTC; j_gene: TRBJ1-2; abundance: -; v_gene: TRBV10-3; d_gene: TRBD1
CDR3aa: CASSQPYPPFEVLIRGRTDTQYF; CDR3nt: TGCGCCAGCAGCCAGCCCTACCCACCCTTCGAGGTACTAATCCGGGGACGCACAGATACGCAGTATTTT; j_gene: TRBJ2-3; abundance: -; v_gene: TRBV4-3; d_gene: -
CDR3aa: CASTLEVRGGSPLHF; CDR3nt: TGTGCCAGCACCCTAGAGGTCAGGGGCGGTTCACCCCTCCACTTT; j_gene: TRBJ1-6; abundance: -; v_gene: TRBV7-2; d_gene: -
CDR3aa: CASSLRGLAGVETQYF; CDR3nt: TGTGCCAGCAGCTTAAGGGGACTAGCGGGAGTGGAGACCCAGTACTTC; j_gene: TRBJ2-5; abundance: once; v_gene: TRBV7-3; d_gene: TRBD2
CDR3aa: CASSFPQQGSYEQYF; CDR3nt: TGTGCCAGCAGTTTCCCGCAGCAGGGGTCCTACGAGCAGTACTTC; j_gene: TRBJ2-7; abundance: many; v_gene: TRBV12-3/TRBV12-4; d_gene: -
CDR3aa: CASSERAGPTSTDTQYF; CDR3nt: TGTGCCAGCAGCGAACGAGCAGGGCCAACTAGCACAGATACGCAGTATTTT; j_gene: TRBJ2-3; abundance: -; v_gene: TRBV7-7; d_gene: -
CDR3aa: CASSQDPGFWQPQHF; CDR3nt: TGCGCCAGCAGCCAAGATCCGGGTTTCTGGCAGCCCCAGCATTTT; j_gene: TRBJ1-5; abundance: few; v_gene: TRBV4-1; d_gene: -
CDR3aa: CASSLDSRRYEQYF; CDR3nt: TGCGCCAGCAGCTTGGACAGTCGGCGCTACGAGCAGTACTTC; j_gene: TRBJ2-7; abundance: many; v_gene: TRBV5-1; d_gene: -
CDR3aa: CATQFTDTQYF; CDR3nt: TGTGCCACTCAATTCACAGATACGCAGTATTTT; j_gene: TRBJ2-3; abundance: few; v_gene: TRBV10-3; d_gene: -
CDR3aa: CASSLWGDSTGELFF; CDR3nt: TGTGCCAGCAGTTTATGGGGGGATAGTACCGGGGAGCTGTTTTTT; j_gene: TRBJ2-2; abundance: -; v_gene: TRBV12-3/TRBV12-4; d_gene: -
CDR3aa: CASSAPGQGLSGYTF; CDR3nt: TGTGCCAGCAGCGCTCCGGGACAGGGTTTGTCTGGCTACACCTTC; j_gene: TRBJ1-2; abundance: -; v_gene: TRBV7-2; d_gene: TRBD1
CDR3aa: CSRTGQGAHEQYF; CDR3nt: TGCAGTCGGACGGGACAGGGGGCCCACGAGCAGTACTTC; j_gene: TRBJ2-7; abundance: -; v_gene: TRBV20-1; d_gene: TRBD1
CDR3aa: CAISEWGTGVYEQYF; CDR3nt: TGTGCCATCAGTGAATGGGGGACAGGGGTCTACGAGCAGTACTTC; j_gene: TRBJ2-7; abundance: -; v_gene: TRBV10-3; d_gene: TRBD1
CDR3aa: CTSSPRMNTEAFF; CDR3nt: TGCACCAGCAGTCCCAGGATGAACACTGAAGCTTTCTTT; j_gene: TRBJ1-1; abundance: -; v_gene: TRBV27; d_gene: -
CDR3aa: CASARDINEQFF; CDR3nt: TGTGCCAGCGCCCGGGACATCAATGAGCAGTTCTTC; j_gene: TRBJ2-1; abundance: few; v_gene: TRBV11-2; d_gene: -
CDR3aa: CSARSGALEQYF; CDR3nt: TGCAGTGCTAGATCCGGGGCCCTCGAGCAGTACTTC; j_gene: TRBJ2-7; abundance: few; v_gene: TRBV20-1; d_gene: -
CDR3aa: CASSSAGTGNPYEQYF; CDR3nt: TGTGCCAGCAGTTCAGCGGGGACAGGAAACCCCTACGAGCAGTACTTC; j_gene: TRBJ2-7; abundance: -; v_gene: TRBV13; d_gene: -
CDR3aa: CASRQGRKNTEAFF; CDR3nt: TGTGCCAGCAGACAGGGACGGAAGAACACTGAAGCTTTCTTT; j_gene: TRBJ1-1; abundance: -; v_gene: TRBV11-2; d_gene: -
CDR3aa: CSVKSGTNSEQYF; CDR3nt: TGCAGCGTCAAATCCGGGACTAATTCCGAGCAGTACTTC; j_gene: TRBJ2-7; abundance: -; v_gene: TRBV29-1; d_gene: TRBD2
CDR3aa: CASSVGGPYGRGTGELFF; CDR3nt: TGTGCCAGCAGCGTAGGAGGGCCTTACGGGCGAGGTACCGGGGAGCTGTTTTTT; j_gene: TRBJ2-2; abundance: -; v_gene: TRBV9; d_gene: -
CDR3aa: CASSKSGVGLAGIRAKNIQYF; CDR3nt: TGTGCCAGCAGCAAATCCGGGGTCGGACTAGCGGGAATAAGGGCCAAAAACATTCAGTACTTC; j_gene: TRBJ2-4; abundance: many; v_gene: TRBV21-1; d_gene: -
CDR3aa: CASSLVAVAPNEQFF; CDR3nt: TGTGCCAGCAGCTTAGTAGCGGTTGCTCCCAATGAGCAGTTCTTC; j_gene: TRBJ2-1; abundance: -; v_gene: TRBV11-2; d_gene: -
CDR3aa: CASHTARRDEQFF; CDR3nt: TGCGCCAGCCACACGGCCAGGAGGGATGAGCAGTTCTTC; j_gene: TRBJ2-1; abundance: -; v_gene: TRBV5-1; d_gene: -
CDR3aa: CSVEPRTRGNTEAFF; CDR3nt: TGCAGCGTTGAACCTAGGACCCGCGGGAACACTGAAGCTTTCTTT; j_gene: TRBJ1-1; abundance: -; v_gene: TRBV29-1; d_gene: -
CDR3aa: CASSQDRSRGQFF; CDR3nt: TGTGCCAGCAGCCAAGACAGGTCAAGGGGGCAGTTCTTC; j_gene: TRBJ2-1; abundance: many; v_gene: TRBV28; d_gene: -
CDR3aa: CASRGTGGNYGYTF; CDR3nt: TGTGCCAGCAGGGGGACAGGGGGCAACTATGGCTACACCTTC; j_gene: TRBJ1-2; abundance: many; v_gene: TRBV12-3/TRBV12-4; d_gene: TRBD1
CDR3aa: CATSDPGHYQPQHF; CDR3nt: TGTGCCACCAGTGACCCAGGCCACTATCAGCCCCAGCATTTT; j_gene: TRBJ1-5; abundance: -; v_gene: TRBV24-1; d_gene: -
CDR3aa: CATSKRDRPYNEQFF; CDR3nt: TGTGCCACCAGCAAAAGGGACAGGCCCTACAATGAGCAGTTCTTC; j_gene: TRBJ2-1; abundance: -; v_gene: TRBV15; d_gene: TRBD1
CDR3aa: CASSLGSGAHEQYF; CDR3nt: TGTGCCAGCAGCTTAGGATCGGGGGCACACGAGCAGTACTTC; j_gene: TRBJ2-7; abundance: many; v_gene: TRBV7-2; d_gene: -
CDR3aa: CASSSRQAQPQHF; CDR3nt: TGTGCCAGCAGTTCACGACAGGCCCAGCCCCAGCATTTT; j_gene: TRBJ1-5; abundance: -; v_gene: TRBV12-3/TRBV12-4; d_gene: -
CDR3aa: CASSPGGRLSGNTIYF; CDR3nt: TGTGCCAGCAGTCCAGGGGGGAGACTTTCTGGAAACACCATATATTTT; j_gene: TRBJ1-3; abundance: -; v_gene: TRBV12-3/TRBV12-4; d_gene: TRBD1
CDR3aa: CASSYRSGSEQYF; CDR3nt: TGTGCCAGCAGTTACCGATCAGGCAGCGAGCAGTACTTC; j_gene: TRBJ2-7; abundance: -; v_gene: TRBV6-5; d_gene: -
CDR3aa: CASSSQSGEGTEAFF; CDR3nt: TGCGCCAGCAGCTCCCAATCCGGGGAGGGCACTGAAGCTTTCTTT; j_gene: TRBJ1-1; abundance: -; v_gene: TRBV5-1; d_gene: -